What follows are 12 T cell receptor beta chains derived from one specimen sequenced in a study of cytomegalovirus exposure and HLA in healthy donors. This table comes from immunoSEQ multiplex PCR, and its TCRdb copy is limited to in-frame clones, with some not included. The profile shows 130,000 to 150,000 clones, 85% to 90% of them singletons. The material sequenced was PBMCs. The receptors shown here come from a woman younger than 30 in good health and CMV-seropositive.

The V call is TRBV5-1, the J call TRBJ1-2, with D possibly TRBD1 on 5 matching bases. The CDR3 loop spans 14 amino acids. With 3 bases removed from V and 8 bases from J, the gap between germline ends came to 17 bases. Germline V gene sequence: CDR1 SGHRS, CDR2 YFSETQ. This CDR3 is CASSSDSQLWGYTF. DNA of the CDR3: TGCGCCAGCAGCTCCGACAGCCAACTATGGGGCTACACCTTC.

V is TRBV18 and J is TRBJ2-7, with 10 positions matching TRBD2. V shed 2 bases, J shed 6 bases, and the junction held 7 bases outside the gene matches. Per the germline V gene, CDR1 is KGHSH and CDR2 is LQKENI. There are 15 residues in the CDR3. In DNA form, the CDR3 reads TGTGCCAGCTCACCAACCGGGACTAGCGAGATCGAGCAGTACTTC. This gives the protein CASSPTGTSEIEQYF.

The chain is built from TRBV4-3 and TRBJ2-1, with 9 bases matching TRBD2. CDR1 is LGHNA, CDR2 YSLEER, per germline. This CDR3 is 15 amino acids long. V dropped 2 bases and J dropped 8; count of bases not matched to a gene: 7. CDR3 residues: CASSQFSGSGDEQFF. CDR3 DNA sequence: TGCGCCAGCAGCCAATTTAGCGGGAGCGGGGATGAGCAGTTCTTC.

J is TRBJ2-1 and V is TRBV11-2; 10 bases line up with TRBD2. The CDR3 is 15 residues long. Trimming removed 2 bases from V and 2 bases from J; junction bases left unmatched: 0. Per germline, CDR1 SGHAT and CDR2 FQNNGV. The CDR3 here is CASSLLAGAYNEQFF. DNA for the CDR3: TGTGCCAGCAGCTTACTAGCGGGAGCCTACAATGAGCAGTTCTTC.

The genes are TRBV2 and TRBJ2-2; maybe TRBD2 (5 bases). V was clipped by 1 base and J by 3 bases, with 9 bases between them. The germline CDR1 and CDR2 sequences are SNHLY and FYNNEI. CDR3 length: 15 amino acids. CDR3 region: CASSEVGADTGELFF. CDR3 nucleotide sequence: TGTGCCAGCAGTGAAGTGGGAGCCGACACCGGGGAGCTGTTTTTT.

This clone is labeled as medium-sized. As DNA, the CDR3 is TGTGCCAGCAGTTTTACAGGGGACACCGGGGAGCTGTTTTTT. Its translation is CASSFTGDTGELFF. The V call is TRBV6-1, the J call TRBJ2-2; 7 bases are shared with TRBD1. Germline V gives CDR1 MNHNS, CDR2 SASEGT. With V trimmed by 5 bases and J by 3 bases, 3 bases remained unmatched. CDR3 length: 14 amino acids.

This chain uses TRBV21-1 with TRBJ2-5; the table's D gene call, TRBD2, was not cross checked with the DNA. TRBV21-1 constitutes a pseudogene. CDR3 length: 16 residues. The CDR3 region has the DNA TGTGCCAGCAGCAATATTTTCCCTAGCGGGTGCGAGACCCAGTACTTC. This codes for CASSNIFPSGCETQYF.

The CDR3 is CSVQPTGEAYEQYF. The DNA of the CDR3 is TGCAGCGTTCAACCCACAGGGGAAGCCTACGAGCAGTACTTC. This rearrangement joins TRBV29-1 to TRBJ2-7; TRBD1 aligns across 7 bases. CDR1 and CDR2 (germline): SQVTM, ANQGSEA. V lost 5 bases and J lost 2; bases outside the gene matches: 9. This CDR3 is 14 amino acids long.

The gene calls are TRBV11-3 and TRBJ2-7, with 8 bases lining up with TRBD2. V lost 2 bases to trimming and J lost 3 bases; unmatched junction nucleotides: 3. The germline gives CDR1 SGHNT, CDR2 YENEEA. The CDR3 is 14 residues long. CDR3 in DNA: TGTGCCAGCAGCTTAAGCGGGGGAAACTACGAGCAGTACTTC. Amino acids: CASSLSGGNYEQYF.

The V gene is TRBV11-3, the J gene TRBJ2-1; 11 bases align to TRBD2. V shed 3 bases and J 5 bases; nucleotides not matched to a gene: 6. The CDR3 covers 16 residues. CDR1 and CDR2 from the germline V gene are SGHNT and YENEEA. CDR3 amino acids: CASSLTSGIVDNEQFF. CDR3 bases: TGTGCCAGCAGCTTGACTAGCGGGATTGTCGACAATGAGCAGTTCTTC. Combining the CDR3 with reference TRBV11-3 and TRBJ2-1 gives the whole variable domain EAGVVQSPRYKIIEKKQPVAFWCNPISGHNTLYWYLQNLGQGPELLIRYENEEAVDDSQLPKDRFSAERLKGVDSTLKIQPAELGDSAVYLCASSLTSGIVDNEQFFGPGTRLTVL.

V gene TRBV4-1 combines with J gene TRBJ2-1, with D perhaps TRBD1 (5 bases). V shed 0 bases and J shed 9 bases, with 12 bases lying between them. Germline CDR1 and CDR2: MGHRA and YSYEKL. This CDR3 contains 14 residues. Written as DNA, the CDR3 is TGCGCCAGCAGCCAAGAATCCAGGGTCGGTGAGCAGTTCTTC. This translates into CASSQESRVGEQFF.

J is TRBJ2-1 and V is TRBV7-3; 14 positions match TRBD2. With 5 bases clipped from V and 7 bases from J, the junction kept 7 bases outside the gene matches. Germline assignment: CDR1 SGHTA and CDR2 FQGTGA. CDR3 length equals 16 residues. CDR3 sequence reads: CASSPIGTSGSNEQFF. The CDR3 DNA reads as TGTGCCAGCAGCCCGATCGGGACTAGCGGGAGTAATGAGCAGTTCTTC.